The text below deals with one T cell receptor beta chain. Assay: immunoSEQ multiplex PCR; the TCRdb copy retains only in-frame clones and omits some. Of 200,000 to 250,000 clones listed, about 91% are singletons. This record comes from a study of blood T cell repertoires in COVID-19. Study as a whole: Sites across the United States, Italy and Spain contributed samples from acute and convalescent COVID-19.

Trimming pared 1 base from V and 4 bases from J, leaving 2 bases between. The CDR3 loop spans 11 amino acids. Per the germline V gene, CDR1 is SGHDN and CDR2 is FVKESK. The receptor was derived from a man aged 18 to 29 with active or convalescent COVID-19. The sample comprised peripheral blood. The chain combines TRBV14 with TRBJ2-7; D unclear. CDR3 sequence: CASSQVYEQYF. CDR3 coding DNA: TGTGCCAGCAGCCAAGTATACGAGCAGTACTTC.